This T cell receptor beta chain emerged from a study of T cell responses to AZD1222 COVID-19 vaccine. As to this clone: Its antigen is not identified.

Germline CDR1 is MNHEY and CDR2 is SVGAGI. The CDR3 extends over 16 amino acids. Trimming cost V 6 bases and J 2 bases, with 14 bases left between them. TCRdb keeps only in-frame clones here, not all; method: immunoSEQ multiplex PCR. The data hold approximately 150,000 clones, with approximately 92% observed a single time. General observations from the study: Just 5 or 6 AZD1222 recipients tested seropositive at baseline. The donor cohort was predominantly white British with a female majority, and clonal diversity may have been underestimated.

Second-dose intervals of approximately 4 or approximately 12 weeks were pooled. V and J are TRBV6-5 and TRBJ1-6; D remains ambiguous. This specimen was peripheral blood, taken 28 days after the second AZD1222 dose. The sequence was obtained from an adult who received the AZD1222 COVID-19 vaccine. CDR3 nucleotide sequence: TGTGCCAGCAGATACCGGACGGAGCCCTATAATTCACCCCTCCACTTT. Residues: CASRYRTEPYNSPLHF.